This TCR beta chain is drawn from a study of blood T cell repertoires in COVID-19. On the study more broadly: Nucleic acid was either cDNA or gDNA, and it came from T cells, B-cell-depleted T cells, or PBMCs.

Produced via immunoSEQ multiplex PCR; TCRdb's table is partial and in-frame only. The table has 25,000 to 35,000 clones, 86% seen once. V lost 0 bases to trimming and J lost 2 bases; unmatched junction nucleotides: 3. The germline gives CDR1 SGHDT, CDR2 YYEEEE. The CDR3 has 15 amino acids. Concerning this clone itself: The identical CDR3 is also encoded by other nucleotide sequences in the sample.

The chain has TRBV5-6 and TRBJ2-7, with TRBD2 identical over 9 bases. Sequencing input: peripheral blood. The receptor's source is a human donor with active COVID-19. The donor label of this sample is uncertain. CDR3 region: CASSLVPSGAYEQYF. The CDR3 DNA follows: TGTGCCAGCAGCTTGGTGCCTAGCGGGGCCTACGAGCAGTACTTC.